The text below deals with one T cell receptor beta chain. Patients between 18 and 65 years old had hyperthyroidism, newly diagnosed and lasting under 2 months. There were TCR beta CDR3 regions amplified from RNA transcripts. HTBI primers were employed in a first-round RT-PCR of the TCR CDR3. TCRdb independently ran MiXCR on the multiplex PCR reads; one entry per CDR3 protein. The sample holds 700,000 or so distinct CDR3 sequences, roughly 15% seen once. The data were obtained in a study of T cells in Graves' hyperthyroidism and ophthalmopathy. The CDR3 has 15 amino acids. The germline CDR1 and CDR2 sequences are LGHNA and YSLEER. V was clipped by 0 bases and J by 3 bases, with 9 bases between them.

Source material: blood. The sequence was obtained from a man between 18 and 29 years old with Graves' hyperthyroidism. The rearrangement links TRBV4-3 to TRBJ1-5; D is possibly TRBD1 (6 bases). In DNA, the CDR3 is TGCGCCAGCAGCCAAGATGGACAGATCAATCAGCCCCAGCATTTT. Translating gives CASSQDGQINQPQHF.